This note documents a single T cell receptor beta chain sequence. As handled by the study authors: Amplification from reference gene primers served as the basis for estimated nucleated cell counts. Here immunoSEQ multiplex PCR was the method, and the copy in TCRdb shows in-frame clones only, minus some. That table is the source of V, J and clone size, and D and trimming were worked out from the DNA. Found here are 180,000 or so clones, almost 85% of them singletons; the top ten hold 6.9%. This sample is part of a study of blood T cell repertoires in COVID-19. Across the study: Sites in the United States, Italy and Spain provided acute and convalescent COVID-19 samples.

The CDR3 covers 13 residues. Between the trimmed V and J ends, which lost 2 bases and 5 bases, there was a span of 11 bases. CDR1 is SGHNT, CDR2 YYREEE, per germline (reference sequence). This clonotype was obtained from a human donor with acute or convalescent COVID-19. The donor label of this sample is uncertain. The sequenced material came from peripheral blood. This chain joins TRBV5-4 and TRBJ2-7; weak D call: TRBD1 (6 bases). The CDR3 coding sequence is TGTGCCAGCAGCTTATGGGGGCCGAACGAGCAGTACTTC. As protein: CASSLWGPNEQYF.